The 11 T cell receptor beta chains in this list originate from one sample, sequenced in a study of CD8+ T cells in alopecia areata. Sequencing relied on a cDNA template that was reverse transcribed from extracted RNA. Libraries were prepared by immunoSEQ multiplex PCR; TCRdb keeps only in-frame clonotypes and omits some of them. The repertoire has over 200,000 clones, 50% to 60% of them found once; the top ten carry roughly 0.47%. The sequenced sample was CD4+ T cells sorted from blood, obtained at week 0. These receptors were taken from a human donor with alopecia areata.

CDR3 in DNA: TGTGCCATCAGTGAACGACAGGAGAGCACTGAAGCTTTCTTT. Translating gives CAISERQESTEAFF. The chain links TRBV10-3 to TRBJ1-1; TRBD1 might be the D (6 bases). Germline CDR1 is ENHRY and CDR2 is SYGVKD. Trimming cost V 3 bases and J 4 bases, with 12 bases left between them. The CDR3 has 14 residues.

This rearrangement joins TRBV7-9 to TRBJ1-1; TRBD1 might be the D (6 bases). The ends were cut back, 4 bases at V and 2 bases at J, with 20 bases in the middle. Germline V gene data show CDR1 as SEHNR and CDR2 as FQNEAQ (reference sequence). CDR3 length: 17 residues. This CDR3 reads CASSSKGHRTANTEAFF. CDR3 nucleotide sequence: TGTGCCAGCAGCTCCAAAGGTCATCGGACAGCCAACACTGAAGCTTTCTTT. Drawing the rest from reference TRBV7-9 and TRBJ1-1, the complete variable domain is DTGVSQNPRHKITKRGQNVTFRCDPISEHNRLYWYRQTLGQGPEFLTYFQNEAQLEKSRLLSDRFSAERPKGSFSTLEIQRTEQGDSAMYLCASSSKGHRTANTEAFFGQGTRLTVV.

V is TRBV9 and J is TRBJ2-3; 10 bases match TRBD2. Germline trimming cut 0 bases from V and 2 bases from J; bases unmatched to any gene: 9. Germline CDR1 and CDR2: SGDLS and YYNGEE. The CDR3 is 18 residues long. CDR3 DNA sequence: TGTGCCAGCAGCGTAGATAGCCGGAGCGGGAGGGCCACAGATACGCAGTATTTT. Translation gives CASSVDSRSGRATDTQYF. The full variable domain, its missing parts supplied by reference TRBV9 and TRBJ2-3, is DSGVTQTPKHLITATGQRVTLRCSPRSGDLSVYWYQQSLDQGLQFLIQYYNGEERAKGNILERFSAQQFPDLHSELNLSSLELGDSALYFCASSVDSRSGRATDTQYFGPGTRLTVL.

The chain employs TRBV19 and TRBJ2-2; D is possibly TRBD1 (6 bases). Trimming took 5 bases from V and 4 from J, leaving 20 bases between them. The CDR3 extends over 17 amino acids. CDR1 is LNHDA and CDR2 is SQIVND in the germline V gene (reference sequence). CDR3 nucleotides: TGTGCCAGTAGTGGTTACAGGGCCAAATTGAGCACCGGGGAGCTGTTTTTT. Residues: CASSGYRAKLSTGELFF.

The chain carries TRBV5-1 and TRBJ2-7; D gene unclear. Germline CDR1 is SGHRS and CDR2 is YFSETQ. Trimming took 0 bases from V and 6 from J, leaving 7 bases between them. The CDR3 has 12 residues. CDR3 amino acids: CASSLEGGEQYF. The CDR3, as DNA: TGCGCCAGCAGCTTGGAGGGCGGCGAGCAGTACTTC.

The V call is TRBV7-3, the J call TRBJ2-4; D remains unclear. Germline values: CDR1 SGHTA, CDR2 FQGTGA. The CDR3 is 12 amino acids. Trimming took 9 bases from V and 8 from J, leaving 14 bases between them. Here the CDR3 DNA reads TGTGCCAGTTCGGGCCGCTCGGACATTCAGTACTTC. Translating gives CASSGRSDIQYF.

V usage is TRBV4-1 and J usage is TRBJ1-2; possibly TRBD1 for D (6 bases). The CDR3 is made up of 16 amino acids. Germline assignment: CDR1 MGHRA and CDR2 YSYEKL. V was clipped by 1 base and J by 0 bases, with 12 bases between them. In DNA form, the CDR3 reads TGCGCCAGCAGCCAAGGTTCACAGGGTTCTAACTATGGCTACACCTTC. Protein sequence: CASSQGSQGSNYGYTF.

This clone was seen only a few times. The rearrangement uses TRBV29-1 and TRBJ2-3; D may be TRBD1 or TRBD2 (6 bases each). Deletions cut 6 bases from V and 4 bases from J, with 14 bases between. The CDR3 loop spans 13 amino acids. CDR1 is SQVTM, CDR2 ANQGSEA, per germline. The CDR3 is CSVRGRFADTQYF. Written as DNA, the CDR3 is TGCAGCGTCCGGGGGCGTTTCGCAGATACGCAGTATTTT.

A note on this clone: Other nucleotide sequences from this sample produce the same CDR3. The chain employs TRBV30 and TRBJ1-2, with unresolved D. Trimming removed 1 base at V and 8 bases at J, with 14 bases between. Germline V CDR1 and CDR2: GTSNPN, SVGIG (reference sequence). This CDR3 contains 13 residues. CDR3 nucleotides: TGTGCCTGGAGTGCCGGACTGAGTGTGGGCTACACCTTC. This sequence encodes CAWSAGLSVGYTF.

Regarding this clone: The junction departs from germline at one end; a sequencing error may be responsible. The V and J genes are TRBV30 and TRBJ2-3; D is ambiguous. Germline CDR1 and CDR2: GTSNPN and SVGIG (reference sequence). CDR3 size: 13 residues. The CDR3 loop reads CAWGDFGTDTRYF. CDR3 bases: TGTGCCTGGGGGGATTTCGGCACAGATACGCGGTATTTT.

The CDR3 region is CASSLDTGLYNEQFF. CDR3 DNA sequence: TGTGCCAGCAGCTTAGACACGGGGCTATACAATGAGCAGTTCTTC. The rearrangement links TRBV7-2 to TRBJ2-1, with D possibly being TRBD1 or TRBD2 (5 bases each). Trimming shortened V by 1 base and J by 4 bases, and 11 bases separated the two germline ends. Germline V gene sequence: CDR1 SGHTA, CDR2 FQGNSA. The CDR3 runs to 15 residues.